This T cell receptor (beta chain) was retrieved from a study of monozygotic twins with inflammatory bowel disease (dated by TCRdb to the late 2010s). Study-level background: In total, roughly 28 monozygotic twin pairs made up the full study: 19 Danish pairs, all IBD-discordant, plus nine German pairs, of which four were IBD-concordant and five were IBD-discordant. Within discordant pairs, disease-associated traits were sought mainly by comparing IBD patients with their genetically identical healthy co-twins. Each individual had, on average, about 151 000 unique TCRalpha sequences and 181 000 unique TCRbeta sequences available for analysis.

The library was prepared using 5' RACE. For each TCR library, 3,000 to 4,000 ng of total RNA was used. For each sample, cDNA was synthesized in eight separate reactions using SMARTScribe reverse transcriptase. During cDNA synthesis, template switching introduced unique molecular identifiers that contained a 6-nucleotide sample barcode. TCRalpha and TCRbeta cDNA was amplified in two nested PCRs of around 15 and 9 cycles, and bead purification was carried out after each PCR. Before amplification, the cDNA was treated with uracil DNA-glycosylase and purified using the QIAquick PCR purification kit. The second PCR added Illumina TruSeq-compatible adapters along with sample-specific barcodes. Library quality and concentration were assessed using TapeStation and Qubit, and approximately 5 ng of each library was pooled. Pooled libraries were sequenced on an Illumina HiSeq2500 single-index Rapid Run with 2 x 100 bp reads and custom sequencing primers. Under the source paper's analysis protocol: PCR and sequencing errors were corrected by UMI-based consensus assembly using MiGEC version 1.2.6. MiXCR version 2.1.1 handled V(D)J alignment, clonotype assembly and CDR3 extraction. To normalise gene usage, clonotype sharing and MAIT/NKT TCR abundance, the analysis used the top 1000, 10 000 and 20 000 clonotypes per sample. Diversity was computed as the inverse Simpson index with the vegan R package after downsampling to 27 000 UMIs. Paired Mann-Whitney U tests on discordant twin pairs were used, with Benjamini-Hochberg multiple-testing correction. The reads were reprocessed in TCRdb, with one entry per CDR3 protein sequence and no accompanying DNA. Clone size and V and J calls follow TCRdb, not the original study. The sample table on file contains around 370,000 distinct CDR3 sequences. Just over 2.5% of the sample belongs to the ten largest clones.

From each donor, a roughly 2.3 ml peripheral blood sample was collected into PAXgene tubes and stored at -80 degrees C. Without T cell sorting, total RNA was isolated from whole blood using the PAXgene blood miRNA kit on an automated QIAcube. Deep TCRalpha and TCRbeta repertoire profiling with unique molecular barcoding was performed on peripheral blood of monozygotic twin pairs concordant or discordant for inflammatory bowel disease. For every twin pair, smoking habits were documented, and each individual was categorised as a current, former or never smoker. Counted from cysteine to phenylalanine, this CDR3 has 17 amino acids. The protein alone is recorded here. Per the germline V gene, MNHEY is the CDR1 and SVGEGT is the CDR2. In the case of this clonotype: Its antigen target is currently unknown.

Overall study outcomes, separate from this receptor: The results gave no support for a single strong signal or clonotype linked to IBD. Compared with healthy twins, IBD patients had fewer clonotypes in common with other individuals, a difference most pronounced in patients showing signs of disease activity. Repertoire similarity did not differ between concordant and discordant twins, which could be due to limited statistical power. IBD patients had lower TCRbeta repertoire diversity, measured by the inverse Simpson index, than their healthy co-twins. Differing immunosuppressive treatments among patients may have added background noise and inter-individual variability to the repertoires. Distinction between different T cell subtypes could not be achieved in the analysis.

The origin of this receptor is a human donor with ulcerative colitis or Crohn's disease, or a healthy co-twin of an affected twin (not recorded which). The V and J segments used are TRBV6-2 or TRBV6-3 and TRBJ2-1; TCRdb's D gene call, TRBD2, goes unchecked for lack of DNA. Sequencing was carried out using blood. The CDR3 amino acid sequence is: CASSYNMRSGGAYEQFF.